This T cell receptor beta chain was recorded in a study of T cells after yellow fever vaccination. The wider study: SMART-Seq v4 Ultra Low Input served to prepare low-cell-number fractions.

CDR3 size: 16 residues. Germline CDR1 and CDR2: KGHSH and LQKENI. The J segment lost 0 bases and the V segment lost 7 bases, leaving 5 bases of the junction unmatched. This clonotype was seen a handful of times. Antigen unknown. Study findings and constraints: The booster saw the reappearance of most primary-vaccination clones (nearly 98% CD4, 88% CD8). Faster peaking, at day 5 versus 15, marked a secondary response that was weaker.

TCRdb independently ran MiXCR on the 5' RACE reads; one entry per CDR3 protein. The sample records hundreds of thousands of distinct CDR3 sequences, about 12% being singletons. Sequenced here: PBMCs, sampled on the day of the yellow fever booster vaccination. This receptor was obtained from a man under 40 who received the YFV17D yellow fever vaccine. The chain joins TRBV18 to TRBJ2-1; TRBD2 matches at 11 bases. In DNA form, the CDR3 reads TGTGCCAGCTGCAGACTAGCGGGGAGCTCCTACAATGAGCAGTTCTTC. As protein: CASCRLAGSSYNEQFF.